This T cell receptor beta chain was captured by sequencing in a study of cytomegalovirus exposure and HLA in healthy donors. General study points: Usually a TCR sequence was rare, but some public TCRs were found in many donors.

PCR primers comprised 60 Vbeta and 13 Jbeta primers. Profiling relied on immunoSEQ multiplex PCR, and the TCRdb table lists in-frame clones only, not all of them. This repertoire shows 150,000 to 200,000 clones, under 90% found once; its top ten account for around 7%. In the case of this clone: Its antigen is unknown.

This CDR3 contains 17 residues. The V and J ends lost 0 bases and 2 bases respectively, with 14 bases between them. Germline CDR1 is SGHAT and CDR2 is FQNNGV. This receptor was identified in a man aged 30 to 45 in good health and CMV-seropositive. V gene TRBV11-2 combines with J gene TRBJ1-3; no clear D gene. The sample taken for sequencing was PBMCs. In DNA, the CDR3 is TGTGCCAGCAGCTTAGAACGCTTCCGGGGTCCTGGAAACACCATATATTTT. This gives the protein CASSLERFRGPGNTIYF.